Sequencing of this T cell receptor (beta chain) was carried out in a study of cytomegalovirus exposure and HLA in healthy donors. Primers for the PCR totalled 60 Vbeta and 13 Jbeta. Only in-frame clones appear in the TCRdb table, and some are missing; sequencing was by immunoSEQ multiplex PCR. This table holds about 180,000 clones, under 80% found once. The study's findings and limits: In a later analysis, HLA-associated TCR beta chains were more clonally expanded than equally common others. Of the V segments, some could not be distinguished, including TRBV6-2 and TRBV6-3, and were excluded. Among immune exposure information, only CMV serostatus was available. The likely explanation for a cluster of highly shared sequence variants was sequencing artifact.

The CDR3 contains 15 residues. The V end was cut by 3 bases, the J end by 3 bases, with 11 bases between. Per the germline V gene, CDR1 is LGHNT and CDR2 is FRNRAP. As to this clone: Its antigen is unidentified.

The material sequenced was PBMCs. The chain has TRBV12-5 and TRBJ2-2; D possibly corresponds to TRBD1 (5 bases). This clonotype was obtained from a human donor in good health. CDR3 sequence reads: CASGFGQGYTGELFF. CDR3 nucleotides: TGTGCTAGTGGTTTCGGGCAGGGATACACCGGGGAGCTGTTTTTT. The full variable domain, rest sourced from reference TRBV12-5 and TRBJ2-2, is DARVTQTPRHKVTEMGQEVTMRCQPILGHNTVFWYRQTMMQGLELLAYFRNRAPLDDSGMPKDRFSAEMPDATLATLKIQPSEPRDSAVYFCASGFGQGYTGELFFGEGSRLTVL.